This T cell receptor (beta chain) derives from a study of T-cell reconstitution after alpha-beta-depleted transplantation in children (dated by TCRdb to 2016 to 2017). Background for the entire study: T-cell immune reconstitution after TCRalphabeta/CD19-depleted allogeneic hematopoietic cell transplantation in children was quantitatively tracked in the study by means of TCR repertoire profiling.

This clonotype was seen many times. No cognate antigen has been identified for it. No quality values exist for individual bases; no much larger clone is one base distant. The protocol used for the library was PCR. TCRdb lists the instrument as Illumina HiSeq 2500. Molecular barcoding was employed in the preparation of TCR libraries, with unique molecular identifiers being used to normalize TCRbeta repertoire quantification. Through fastp at Q25 and MiXCR, TCRdb rebuilt clones from the public reads, retaining in-frame beta chains. Under each unique CDR3 protein, matching rows form one entry showing the most common genes and DNA. The sample yields 450,000 to 600,000 distinct CDR3 sequences; 10% were counted once. The top ten clonotypes cover around 2% of the sample. CDR1 and CDR2 were assigned from the germline V gene as SGHRS and YFSETQ. The CDR3 covers 11 residues, taking in both the cysteine and the phenylalanine. Kept here is only the CDR3 DNA, which spans 33 bases and is read in frame from base 1. From V the trimming removes 9 bases and from J it removes 8 bases, while the gene matches leave 4 bases of the junction unaccounted for.

What the study reported, not specific to this receptor: The apparently early alphabetaT-cell count recovery about two months after transplant was reportedly dependent on only several hundred rapidly expanded clones derived from non-depleted graft cells. In some patients, high TCRbeta diversity at day 60 was attributed to recipient T cells and intrathymic progenitors that had survived conditioning. Hyperexpanded clone frequencies declined over subsequent months; after one year, T-cell counts and TCRbeta diversity were mostly attributed to newly produced T cells.

The sample's treatment or condition, from its label and the paper: allogeneic hematopoietic cell transplantation with graft depleted of TCRalphabeta T cells and CD19 B cells. Transplant recipients were children who received TCRalphabeta/CD19-depleted allogeneic hematopoietic cell grafts. The rearrangement joined TRBV5-1 to TRBJ2-1; 8 bases in between match TRBD2. The material was PBMCs, obtained before TCRalphabeta/CD19-depleted stem cell transplant. The receptor's source is a child aged 2-15 years with inherited bone marrow failure, due to receive a stem cell transplant. The CDR3 in this case is CAIRGGDEQFF. The nucleotides are TGCGCCATCCGGGGGGGCGATGAGCAGTTCTTC.